The 17 T cell receptor beta chains presented below share a single source sample, sequenced in a study of blood T cells in healthy people across ages. The use of a sample-barcoded 5' primer and a J-beta primer mix characterized a second PCR of about 6 to 12 cycles. TCRdb re-analysed the 5' RACE reads in MiXCR, keeping a single row per CDR3 protein. The sample gives about 580,000 distinct CDR3 sequences, 40% to 50% of which show up once; 20% to 25% is in the top ten. The sample comprised blood. All receptors derive from a man older than 75 in good health.

The CDR3 here is CASRKRAQRDSDIQYF. As DNA, the CDR3 is TGTGCCAGCAGAAAGAGGGCACAGCGCGACTCGGACATTCAGTACTTC. This sequence joins TRBV6-5 and TRBJ2-4; possible D gene TRBD2, 5 bases. V was cut by 6 bases and J by 8 bases, with 23 bases left in between. This CDR3 has 16 residues. The V gene's germline CDR1 is MNHEY and CDR2 SVGAGI.

The chain combines TRBV20-1 with TRBJ2-3, with a possible D match to TRBD2 (6 bases). The germline CDR1 and CDR2 sequences are DFQATT and SNEGSKA (reference sequence). The CDR3 extends over 14 amino acids. Trimming took off 3 bases at V and 2 bases at J, with 12 bases between the two ends. The chain's CDR3 is CSASSASDTDTQYF. For the CDR3, the DNA is TGCAGTGCTAGCTCCGCTAGCGACACAGATACGCAGTATTTT.

The gene calls are TRBV5-1 and TRBJ1-2; D call uncertain. V dropped 3 bases and J dropped 3 bases, with 18 bases sitting between them. CDR1 SGHRS and CDR2 YFSETQ come from the germline V gene. The CDR3 spans 16 residues. CDR3 bases: TGCGCCAGCAGCTCAGTAGGCCTTCCGAGGGACTATGGCTACACCTTC. Amino acids: CASSSVGLPRDYGYTF.

The V call is TRBV28, the J call TRBJ1-5; 8 bases are a match to TRBD1. This CDR3 is 15 amino acids long. Germline assignment: CDR1 MDHEN and CDR2 SYDVKM. V shed 5 bases, J shed 9 bases, and the junction held 12 bases outside the gene matches. CDR3 sequence (DNA): TGTGCCAGCAGTAGCGGGACAGGATGGGATCGGCCCCAGCATTTT. It translates to CASSSGTGWDRPQHF.

The rearrangement links TRBV20-1 to TRBJ1-2; TRBD1 aligns across 7 bases. This CDR3 has 14 amino acids. Per germline, CDR1 DFQATT and CDR2 SNEGSKA (reference sequence). The V and J ends lost 3 bases and 4 bases, in that order; junction bases with no gene match: 8. CDR3 amino acids: CSARPGTEIYGYTF. The CDR3, as DNA: TGCAGTGCTAGGCCCGGGACAGAGATCTATGGCTACACCTTC.

This clonotype was detected a few times. The rearrangement links TRBV27 to TRBJ2-1, with 12 bases lining up with TRBD2. This CDR3 has 17 amino acids. The germline V gene has CDR1 MNHEY and CDR2 SMNVEV (reference sequence). Trimming cost V 5 bases and J 0 bases; bases outside gene matches: 5. CDR3 residues: CASSPRTSGISYNEQFF. CDR3 DNA: TGTGCCAGCAGTCCTCGGACTAGCGGGATCTCCTACAATGAGCAGTTCTTC.

The chain links TRBV7-9 to TRBJ1-4; 8 bases match TRBD1. CDR1 is SEHNR, CDR2 FQNEAQ, per germline (reference sequence). The CDR3 runs to 14 residues. V shed 5 bases and J 4 bases; nucleotides not matched to a gene: 3. The CDR3 DNA follows: TGTGCCAGCAGCCGGGGACAGGTTAATGAAAAACTGTTTTTT. It specifies CASSRGQVNEKLFF.

This chain joins TRBV9 and TRBJ1-6; D remains unclear. Trimming removed 0 bases from V and 10 bases from J, with 8 bases in between. The germline V gene has CDR1 SGDLS and CDR2 YYNGEE. The CDR3 is made up of 13 amino acids. The CDR3 DNA reads as TGTGCCAGCAGCGTAGAGGTTGAGTCACCCCTCCACTTT. Amino acids: CASSVEVESPLHF.

Only a few counts were recorded for this clonotype. The CDR3 region has the DNA TGTGCCAGCAGAGACCGGGACGGCAACTACAATGAGCAGTTCTTC. Its protein is CASRDRDGNYNEQFF. The chain combines TRBV4-2 with TRBJ2-1, with D perhaps assigned TRBD1 or TRBD2 (5 bases each). The length of the CDR3 is 15 residues. V was cut by 6 bases and J by 3 bases, with 15 bases left in between. Per the germline V gene, CDR1 is LGHNA and CDR2 is YNFKEQ.

The chain uses TRBV20-1 and TRBJ1-5, with D unclear. The CDR3 spans 15 residues. Germline V lookup: CDR1 DFQATT, CDR2 SNEGSKA (reference sequence). Trimming stripped 2 bases from V and 3 bases from J, with 14 bases between. CDR3 sequence (DNA): TGCAGTGCTAGATTGGCCGGACGGATCAATCAGCCCCAGCATTTT. Translation: CSARLAGRINQPQHF.

The chain employs TRBV5-1 and TRBJ2-5, with 10 bases matching TRBD1. CDR1 SGHRS and CDR2 YFSETQ come from the germline V gene. Trimming cost V 4 bases and J 4 bases; bases outside gene matches: 10. This CDR3 contains 16 residues. For the CDR3, the DNA is TGCGCCAGCAGCGCCACCGGGACAGGGGAGTCAGAGACCCAGTACTTC. Translated, it gives CASSATGTGESETQYF.

This clonotype was seen a handful of times. This chain uses TRBV4-1 with TRBJ1-2; weak D call: TRBD1 (5 bases). V was cut by 1 base and J by 4 bases, with 10 bases left in between. There are 14 residues in the CDR3. The germline gives CDR1 MGHRA, CDR2 YSYEKL. DNA for the CDR3: TGCGCCAGCAGCCAAGTATCAGGGTCCTATGGCTACACCTTC. Amino acid sequence: CASSQVSGSYGYTF.

This clonotype was picked up a small number of times. This rearrangement joins TRBV28 to TRBJ2-7, with D possibly TRBD1 on 6 matching bases. This CDR3 has 11 residues. Germline V gene sequence: CDR1 MDHEN, CDR2 SYDVKM. Trimming left V 11 bases short and J 5 bases short, with 13 bases between. The CDR3 region is CAGGGWDEQYF. The CDR3 coding sequence is TGTGCCGGTGGGGGCTGGGACGAGCAGTACTTC. Supplemented by reference TRBV28 and TRBJ2-7, the full variable domain reads DVKVTQSSRYLVKRTGEKVFLECVQDMDHENMFWYRQDPGLGLRLIYFSYDVKMKEKGDIPEGYSVSREKKERFSLILESASTNQTSMYLCAGGGWDEQYFGPGTRLTVT.

The chain employs TRBV6-2 or TRBV6-3 and TRBJ1-2, with 9 positions matching TRBD1. J gave up 4 bases and V 6 bases, and 9 bases lay outside the gene matches. The CDR3 length is 15 residues. Germline V gene data show CDR1 as MNHEY and CDR2 as SVGEGT. In DNA, the CDR3 is TGTGCCAGCAGAGCCCGGGACAGGGCGACCTATGGCTACACCTTC. Translation: CASRARDRATYGYTF.

CDR3 nucleotide sequence: TGTGCCAGCAGCTATGAACCCGGGACTAGCGGGACCAAGCAGTTCTTC. It yields the protein CASSYEPGTSGTKQFF. This sequence joins TRBV7-2 and TRBJ2-1; 13 nucleotides line up with TRBD2. Germline V gene lookup returns CDR1 SGHTA and CDR2 FQGNSA. J was trimmed by 11 bases and V by 4 bases; bases with no gene match: 11. CDR3 length: 16 residues.

The chain couples TRBV20-1 to TRBJ2-7; 8 positions agree with TRBD2. V shed 5 bases, J shed 3 bases, and the junction held 9 bases outside the gene matches. CDR1 DFQATT and CDR2 SNEGSKA come from the germline V gene (reference sequence). The CDR3 is made up of 14 amino acids. CDR3: CSAAYSGTNYEQYF. The CDR3 region has the DNA TGCAGTGCTGCCTATAGCGGGACAAACTACGAGCAGTACTTC.

This clonotype showed up many times. The chain uses TRBV6-5 and TRBJ2-7; 7 nucleotides line up with TRBD1. With 2 bases clipped from V and 2 bases from J, the junction kept 12 bases outside the gene matches. The CDR3 runs to 17 residues. Germline values: CDR1 MNHEY, CDR2 SVGAGI. Here the CDR3 reads CASSYQYRDSRTYEQYF. The CDR3 bases are TGTGCCAGCAGTTACCAATACCGGGACAGCCGAACCTACGAGCAGTACTTC.